The text below deals with one T cell receptor beta chain. The identical CDR3 is also encoded by other nucleotide sequences in the sample. This sample is drawn from a study of shared clonotypes between healthy human individuals. Study summary: Per-donor plates numbered three CD4 naive, three CD4 memory, two CD8 naive and one CD8 memory.

The data were produced by immunoSEQ multiplex PCR, yet TCRdb's version contains in-frame clones alone and is incomplete. Of about 2 million clones in the sample, about 95% were seen once. The CDR3 runs 14 residues. V was shortened by 4 bases and J by 2 bases, with 13 bases between the two germline ends. Germline CDR1 SGDLS, CDR2 YYNGEE. Naive CD8 populations comprised CD45RO-negative cells positively selected for CCR7, excluding terminally differentiated effector memory CD45RA+ cells. The source material was naive CD8+ T cells sorted from blood. The gene calls are TRBV9 and TRBJ2-7; D remains ambiguous. This receptor was obtained from a man between 18 and 35 years old in good health. CDR3 sequence (DNA): TGTGCCAGCAGCCCCGGTTTGGGTGCCTACGAGCAGTACTTC. It codes for CASSPGLGAYEQYF.